A selection of T cell receptor beta chains follows, all from one sample in a study of OX40 agonist ivuxolimab in advanced cancers. Only in-frame clones appear in the TCRdb table, and some are missing; sequencing was by immunoSEQ multiplex PCR. This sample has 45,000 or so clones, with around 80% found just once. This specimen was CD4+ or CD8+ T cells sorted from blood, taken in a trial of the OX40 agonist ivuxolimab. The receptors originated from an adult with an advanced solid tumor such as melanoma, head and neck, liver or kidney cancer. Both conserved end residues are part of each CDR3. D genes are given only for firm matches. The size of a clone is reported for some rows only, either as once, few or many, or as a class for expanded clones.

>TRBJ1-5|-|-|TRBV18
TGTGCCAGCTCAGAGACAGGAAATCAGCCCCAGCATTTT
CASSETGNQPQHF
>TRBJ1-1|-|few|TRBV9
TGTGCCAGCAGCGGAGGGACATCGAACACTGAAGCTTTCTTT
CASSGGTSNTEAFF
>TRBJ2-1|-|-|TRBV5-6
TGTGCCAGCAGCTTGGTAGAGACTTTTAGCTCCTACAATGAGCAGTTCTTC
CASSLVETFSSYNEQFF
>TRBJ1-1|TRBD1|once|TRBV5-1
TGCGCCAGCAGCTCGGGACAGGGGCAGGGGGGCGACACTGAAGCTTTCTTT
CASSSGQGQGGDTEAFF
>TRBJ2-7|-|-|TRBV9
TGTGCCAGCAGCGTCCAAGGGGGAAGCTACGAGCAGTACTTC
CASSVQGGSYEQYF
>TRBJ1-2|TRBD1|-|TRBV6-6
TGTGCCAGCAGTTATGGGGACAGCTTCTATGGCTACACCTTC
CASSYGDSFYGYTF
>TRBJ1-4|TRBD1|-|TRBV30
TGTGCCTGGAGTCCTCGGGACAGGGTCCCTAATGAAAAACTGTTTTTT
CAWSPRDRVPNEKLFF
>TRBJ2-2|TRBD1|-|TRBV6-4
TGTGCCAGCCGGGGACAGGATACCGGGGAGCTGTTTTTT
CASRGQDTGELFF
>TRBJ1-2|TRBD1|medium-sized|TRBV9
TGTGCCAGCAGCAACCGACAGGGGTCAGCTAACTATGGCTACACCTTC
CASSNRQGSANYGYTF
>TRBJ2-7|TRBD1|-|TRBV11-2
TGTGCCAGCAGCAAGGACAGGACCTACGAGCAGTACTTC
CASSKDRTYEQYF
>TRBJ2-5|-|-|TRBV5-4
TGTGCCAGCAGCCCGGACAGAAAAGAGACCCAGTACTTC
CASSPDRKETQYF
>TRBJ1-5|-|-|TRBV4-3
TGCGCCAGCAGCCAAGATCTCGGTTATAGCAATCAGCCCCAGCATTTT
CASSQDLGYSNQPQHF
>TRBJ1-2|-|-|TRBV5-8
TGTGCAGCGACAGTCTATGGCTACACCTTC
CAATVYGYTF
>TRBJ1-6|-|-|TRBV5-1
TGCGCCAGCAGCTTGGTCGGGCCTCAGAGGTCACCCCTCCACTTT
CASSLVGPQRSPLHF
>TRBJ2-3|-|once|TRBV7-9
TGTGCCAGCAGCTTAGCTCAGGGTAATGGGCGGAGTGCGGCTACGCAGTATTTT
CASSLAQGNGRSAATQYF
>TRBJ1-2|TRBD1|-|TRBV29-1
TGCAGCGCGAATACAGGGGGTGGGTATGGCTACACCTTC
CSANTGGGYGYTF
>TRBJ1-4|-|-|TRBV7-9
TGTGCCAGCAGCCCATTAACTTGGGGGGGAAAAACAACTAATGAAAAACTGTTTTTT
CASSPLTWGGKTTNEKLFF
>TRBJ1-4|-|-|TRBV21-1
TGTGCCAGCACCCAGGGTCGGTCTCATGAAAAACTGTTTTTT
CASTQGRSHEKLFF
>TRBJ1-1|-|-|TRBV18
TGTGCCAGCTCACCAGACCGAGCTGGGGCTTTCTTT
CASSPDRAGAFF
>TRBJ2-2|TRBD1|-|TRBV10-2
TGCGCCAGCACCCTAGGGGGCAACACCGGGGAGCTGTTTTTT
CASTLGGNTGELFF
>TRBJ2-1|TRBD2|-|TRBV4-1
TGCGCCAGCAGCCAAGCCGCGGCGGGGGGGCCCGGCAATGAGCAGTTCTTC
CASSQAAAGGPGNEQFF
>TRBJ2-7|-|-|TRBV30
TGTGCCTGGAGTGTATCACCGGGCAGGGCCTACGAGCAGTACTTC
CAWSVSPGRAYEQYF
>TRBJ2-6|-|-|TRBV5-5
TGTGCCAGCAGCTTAGAAAGCTCTGGGGCCAACGTCCTGACTTTC
CASSLESSGANVLTF
>TRBJ2-1|TRBD2|-|TRBV7-2
TGTGCCAGCAGCTTAGGGACTAGCGGGAGACAGCAGTTCTTC
CASSLGTSGRQQFF
>TRBJ1-3|-|-|TRBV4-3
TGCGCCAGCAGCCAAGCGGCGGGCGCACGAGGGGACACCATATATTTT
CASSQAAGARGDTIYF
>TRBJ1-1|TRBD1|-|TRBV28
TGTGCCAGCAGCCCGGGACAGGGGAGGGCAGCTTTCTTT
CASSPGQGRAAFF